Listed below are T cell receptor beta chains from one sample, sequenced in a study of identical twins. TCRdb processed the 5' RACE reads anew with MiXCR; each CDR3 protein has one entry. The sample yields around 510,000 distinct CDR3 sequences, more than 13% seen once. The sample was also reused in another study, on yellow fever vaccine responses in identical twins.

Input material: CD4+ T cells sorted from blood. These receptors were obtained from a woman younger than 30 in good health. CDR3s include the opening cysteine and the closing phenylalanine or tryptophan. The order of the fields is D gene, V gene, CDR3 protein. The D gene is left open where the match is weak.

>TRBD2|TRBV29-1
CSVLGTSDADTQYF
>TRBD1|TRBV20-1
CCARDGGQGGRGTQYF
>-|TRBV7-2
CASSPQQGFHEQYF
>-|TRBV24-1
CATRPTTGSSYNEQFF
>TRBD1|TRBV28
CASSPGTGRNYGYTF
>TRBD1|TRBV20-1
CSATQAWGQGVTRLVETQYF
>TRBD2|TRBV14
CASSLPPGLASNNEQFF
>TRBD1|TRBV6-2/TRBV6-3
CASSHGRGTTITDTQYF
>-|TRBV6-1
CASSPRRSLSYEQYF
>-|TRBV5-1
CASSPGGAFSGELFF
>TRBD1|TRBV28
CASSRGQGSSGYTF
>-|TRBV11-2
CASSLSGQGITKNIQYF